Listed below are T cell receptor beta chains from one sample, sequenced in a study of tumor-infiltrating lymphocytes in primary liver carcinoma. TCRdb processed the multiplex PCR reads anew with MiXCR; each CDR3 protein has one entry. The sample lists more than 50,000 distinct CDR3 sequences, around 79% occurring once. Sequenced sample: liver tumor tissue from sampling region 2. The receptors here all came from a man aged 40-49 years with primary liver carcinoma and hepatitis B virus infection. CDR3s include the opening cysteine and the closing phenylalanine or tryptophan. D genes are given only for firm matches. Size values are once, few and many counts, or a class for expanded clones, and some rows have none.

cdr3_aa: CVIGGKQHFYEQYF
cdr3_nt: TGTGTCATCGGGGGAAAGCAGCATTTCTACGAGCAGTACTTC
clone_size: .
cdr3_length: 14
j_call: TRBJ2-7
v_call: TRBV6-6
d_call: .

cdr3_aa: CASSELAGGSSYEQHF
cdr3_nt: TGTGCCAGCAGCGAACTAGCGGGAGGGTCCTCCTACGAGCAACACTTC
clone_size: .
cdr3_length: 16
j_call: TRBJ2-7
v_call: TRBV4-2
d_call: TRBD2

cdr3_aa: CASSEGDQPQHF
cdr3_nt: TGTGCCAGCAGTGAAGGGGATCAGCCCCAGCATTTT
clone_size: many
cdr3_length: 12
j_call: TRBJ1-5
v_call: TRBV7-9
d_call: .

cdr3_aa: CANSPGPRTEQYF
cdr3_nt: TGTGCCAACAGCCCGGGCCCTAGGACCGAGCAGTACTTC
clone_size: .
cdr3_length: 13
j_call: TRBJ2-7
v_call: TRBV7-6
d_call: .

cdr3_aa: CNGLSGQGVDEQYF
cdr3_nt: TGCAACGGATTGTCGGGACAGGGGGTGGATGAGCAGTACTTC
clone_size: .
cdr3_length: 14
j_call: TRBJ2-7
v_call: TRBV29-1
d_call: TRBD1

cdr3_aa: CASSFSRSSYNEQFF
cdr3_nt: TGTGCCAGCAGCTTTAGCAGGAGCTCCTACAATGAGCAGTTCTTC
clone_size: many
cdr3_length: 15
j_call: TRBJ2-1
v_call: TRBV7-9
d_call: .

cdr3_aa: CVSSLGKTQETQYF
cdr3_nt: TGTGTCAGCAGTTTAGGGAAGACTCAAGAGACCCAGTACTTC
clone_size: .
cdr3_length: 14
j_call: TRBJ2-5
v_call: TRBV12-3/TRBV12-4
d_call: .

cdr3_aa: CNRGTGNSHEQYF
cdr3_nt: TGCAACCGCGGGACAGGGAACTCCCACGAGCAGTACTTC
clone_size: .
cdr3_length: 13
j_call: TRBJ2-7
v_call: TRBV29-1
d_call: TRBD1

cdr3_aa: CASSARERELYTDTQYF
cdr3_nt: TGCGCCAGCAGTGCCCGAGAGCGGGAGCTCTACACAGATACGCAGTATTTT
clone_size: many
cdr3_length: 17
j_call: TRBJ2-3
v_call: TRBV10-2
d_call: TRBD2

cdr3_aa: CASSQSFLTEQYF
cdr3_nt: TGTGCCAGCAGCCAGTCTTTCCTTACCGAGCAGTACTTC
clone_size: .
cdr3_length: 13
j_call: TRBJ2-7
v_call: TRBV4-2
d_call: .

cdr3_aa: CSASWRGRESYEQYF
cdr3_nt: TGCAGTGCTAGCTGGCGGGGGCGGGAGAGCTACGAGCAGTACTTC
clone_size: .
cdr3_length: 15
j_call: TRBJ2-7
v_call: TRBV20-1
d_call: .

cdr3_aa: CASSLGQGQYGYTF
cdr3_nt: TGTGCCAGCAGCTTAGGACAGGGTCAATATGGCTACACCTTC
clone_size: .
cdr3_length: 14
j_call: TRBJ1-2
v_call: TRBV7-2
d_call: TRBD1

cdr3_aa: CAGSEVPYGQYF
cdr3_nt: TGTGCCGGCAGTGAAGTGCCCTACGGGCAGTACTTC
clone_size: .
cdr3_length: 12
j_call: TRBJ2-7
v_call: TRBV6-1
d_call: .

cdr3_aa: CASTTGRRSNEQFF
cdr3_nt: TGTGCCAGTACTACAGGTCGGAGGAGCAATGAACAGTTCTTC
clone_size: .
cdr3_length: 14
j_call: TRBJ2-1
v_call: TRBV12-3/TRBV12-4
d_call: .

cdr3_aa: CASSSLGGLYNEQFF
cdr3_nt: TGTGCCAGCAGCTCCTTGGGAGGGCTCTACAATGAGCAGTTCTTC
clone_size: .
cdr3_length: 15
j_call: TRBJ2-1
v_call: TRBV5-4
d_call: TRBD2

cdr3_aa: CASPKEAPYEQNF
cdr3_nt: TGTGCCAGCCCCAAAGAGGCGCCTTACGAGCAGAACTTC
clone_size: .
cdr3_length: 13
j_call: TRBJ2-7
v_call: TRBV11-2
d_call: .

cdr3_aa: CSVATNTGGLFF
cdr3_nt: TGCAGCGTTGCTACGAACACCGGGGGGCTGTTTTTT
clone_size: .
cdr3_length: 12
j_call: TRBJ2-2
v_call: TRBV29-1
d_call: .

cdr3_aa: CANSVLSREGTDTQYF
cdr3_nt: TGTGCCAACAGTGTATTGTCTAGAGAGGGTACAGATACGCAGTATTTT
clone_size: .
cdr3_length: 16
j_call: TRBJ2-3
v_call: TRBV6-1
d_call: .

cdr3_aa: CASSLTGQGAYEQYF
cdr3_nt: TGTGCCAGCAGTCTCACGGGACAGGGGGCGTACGAGCAATACTTC
clone_size: .
cdr3_length: 15
j_call: TRBJ2-7
v_call: TRBV28
d_call: TRBD1

cdr3_aa: CASSQPRDTLSTDTQYF
cdr3_nt: TGTGCCAGCAGCCAGCCCAGAGATACCCTTAGCACAGATACGCAGTATTTT
clone_size: many
cdr3_length: 17
j_call: TRBJ2-3
v_call: TRBV14
d_call: .

cdr3_aa: CASSPGGRPQHF
cdr3_nt: TGTGCCAGCAGCCCTGGGGGGCGGCCCCAGCATTTT
clone_size: many
cdr3_length: 12
j_call: TRBJ1-5
v_call: TRBV7-8
d_call: .

cdr3_aa: CASSEGQRGLHEAFF
cdr3_nt: TGTGCCAGCAGCGAGGGGCAACGGGGACTACATGAAGCTTTCTTT
clone_size: .
cdr3_length: 15
j_call: TRBJ1-1
v_call: TRBV9
d_call: .

cdr3_aa: CSAKGNSYEQYF
cdr3_nt: TGCAGCGCCAAAGGCAACTCCTACGAGCAGTACTTC
clone_size: many
cdr3_length: 12
j_call: TRBJ2-7
v_call: TRBV29-1
d_call: .

cdr3_aa: CGVGPRVGKTPYEQYF
cdr3_nt: TGCGGCGTTGGTCCCCGGGTCGGAAAGACCCCCTACGAGCAGTATTTC
clone_size: once
cdr3_length: 16
j_call: TRBJ2-7
v_call: TRBV29-1
d_call: .

cdr3_aa: CTSSETSGGVYEQYF
cdr3_nt: TGCACTAGCAGCGAGACTAGCGGGGGTGTCTACGAGCAGTACTTC
clone_size: .
cdr3_length: 15
j_call: TRBJ2-7
v_call: TRBV5-1
d_call: TRBD2

cdr3_aa: CASSGGQPIQATQYF
cdr3_nt: TGTGCCAGCAGTGGGGGACAGCCGATTCAAGCGACCCAGTACTTC
clone_size: .
cdr3_length: 15
j_call: TRBJ2-5
v_call: TRBV12-3/TRBV12-4
d_call: TRBD1

cdr3_aa: CASRHGTYVVDTQYF
cdr3_nt: TGTGCCAGCAGACATGGGACATACGTCGTAGATACGCAGTATTTT
clone_size: .
cdr3_length: 15
j_call: TRBJ2-3
v_call: TRBV6-6
d_call: .

cdr3_aa: CASSIGRFPEPQHF
cdr3_nt: TGTGCCAGTAGCATCGGACGGTTTCCTGAGCCCCAGCATTTT
clone_size: .
cdr3_length: 14
j_call: TRBJ1-5
v_call: TRBV11-2
d_call: .

cdr3_aa: CSAVGRKGSETQYF
cdr3_nt: TGCAGCGCTGTGGGACGGAAAGGGAGTGAGACCCAGTACTTC
clone_size: .
cdr3_length: 14
j_call: TRBJ2-5
v_call: TRBV29-1
d_call: .

cdr3_aa: CSVEGQLTETQYF
cdr3_nt: TGCAGCGTTGAGGGACAGTTAACAGAGACCCAGTACTTC
clone_size: .
cdr3_length: 13
j_call: TRBJ2-5
v_call: TRBV29-1
d_call: TRBD1

cdr3_aa: CMSSRGGGDGQPQHF
cdr3_nt: TGCATGAGCAGCCGAGGAGGAGGGGACGGCCAGCCCCAGCATTTT
clone_size: .
cdr3_length: 15
j_call: TRBJ1-5
v_call: TRBV4-1
d_call: .

cdr3_aa: CASSSRASGISGEPFF
cdr3_nt: TGTGCCAGCAGCTCACGGGCGAGCGGGATATCGGGGGAGCCGTTTTTT
clone_size: .
cdr3_length: 16
j_call: TRBJ2-2
v_call: TRBV11-2
d_call: TRBD2

cdr3_aa: CSVEEGGRENTGELFF
cdr3_nt: TGCAGCGTTGAAGAAGGTGGGAGGGAGAACACCGGGGAGCTGTTTTTT
clone_size: many
cdr3_length: 16
j_call: TRBJ2-2
v_call: TRBV29-1
d_call: TRBD2

cdr3_aa: CATSELGGTGNTKAFF
cdr3_nt: TGTGCCACCAGTGAATTGGGGGGGACAGGCAACACTAAAGCTTTCTTT
clone_size: .
cdr3_length: 16
j_call: TRBJ1-1
v_call: TRBV6-1
d_call: TRBD1

cdr3_aa: CASRLPPGTDIF
cdr3_nt: TGTGCCAGCAGGCTTCCCCCCGGGACCGACATTTTT
clone_size: many
cdr3_length: 12
j_call: TRBJ2-2
v_call: TRBV6-2/TRBV6-3
d_call: .

cdr3_aa: CSDREQGSASGYTF
cdr3_nt: TGCAGTGACAGAGAACAGGGTAGCGCATCTGGCTACACCTTC
clone_size: .
cdr3_length: 14
j_call: TRBJ1-2
v_call: TRBV29-1
d_call: .

cdr3_aa: CVSSLNSLAEAFF
cdr3_nt: TGTGTCAGCAGCTTAAATTCTCTCGCTGAAGCTTTCTTT
clone_size: .
cdr3_length: 13
j_call: TRBJ1-1
v_call: TRBV12-3/TRBV12-4
d_call: .

cdr3_aa: CASRGADWKQETQYF
cdr3_nt: TGTGCCAGCAGGGGGGCGGACTGGAAACAGGAGACCCAGTACTTC
clone_size: .
cdr3_length: 15
j_call: TRBJ2-5
v_call: TRBV5-5
d_call: .

cdr3_aa: CASSLRPSSYNEQFF
cdr3_nt: TGTGCCAGCAGTTTAAGACCGAGCTCCTACAATGAGCAGTTCTTC
clone_size: many
cdr3_length: 15
j_call: TRBJ2-1
v_call: TRBV12-3/TRBV12-4
d_call: .

cdr3_aa: CASSLNNEQFF
cdr3_nt: TGTGCCAGCAGCCTCAACAATGAGCAGTTCTTC
clone_size: many
cdr3_length: 11
j_call: TRBJ2-1
v_call: TRBV13
d_call: .

cdr3_aa: CAGSLTDTAREQYF
cdr3_nt: TGTGCCGGCAGCCTAACTGACACTGCCCGCGAGCAGTACTTC
clone_size: few
cdr3_length: 14
j_call: TRBJ2-7
v_call: TRBV11-2
d_call: .